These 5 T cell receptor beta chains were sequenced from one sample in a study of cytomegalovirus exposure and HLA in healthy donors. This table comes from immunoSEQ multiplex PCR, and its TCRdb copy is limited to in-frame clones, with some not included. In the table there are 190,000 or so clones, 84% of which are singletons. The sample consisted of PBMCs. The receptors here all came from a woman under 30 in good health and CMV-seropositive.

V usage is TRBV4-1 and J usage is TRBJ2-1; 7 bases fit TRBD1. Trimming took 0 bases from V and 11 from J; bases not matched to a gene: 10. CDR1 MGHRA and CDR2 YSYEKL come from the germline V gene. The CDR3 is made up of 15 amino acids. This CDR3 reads CASSQEGSGGPQQFF. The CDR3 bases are TGCGCCAGCAGCCAAGAGGGATCAGGGGGTCCTCAGCAGTTCTTC.

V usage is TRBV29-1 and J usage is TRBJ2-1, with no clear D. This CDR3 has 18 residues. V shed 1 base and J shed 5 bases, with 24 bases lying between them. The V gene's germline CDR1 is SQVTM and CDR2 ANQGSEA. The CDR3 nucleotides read TGCAGCGTTGAAGTTAGAACCGCAGGTCGTGAGAGCCACAATGAGCAGTTCTTC. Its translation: CSVEVRTAGRESHNEQFF.

This CDR3 is CASSASTLSGNTIYF. Here the CDR3 DNA reads TGTGCCAGCAGCGCCTCTACCCTCTCTGGAAACACCATATATTTT. The chain employs TRBV9 and TRBJ1-3; D is unclear. The CDR3 runs 15 residues. Trimming took off 3 bases at V and 0 bases at J, with 10 bases between the two ends. In germline, CDR1 is SGDLS, CDR2 YYNGEE. The full variable domain, rest sourced from reference TRBV9 and TRBJ1-3, is DSGVTQTPKHLITATGQRVTLRCSPRSGDLSVYWYQQSLDQGLQFLIQYYNGEERAKGNILERFSAQQFPDLHSELNLSSLELGDSALYFCASSASTLSGNTIYFGEGSWLTVV.

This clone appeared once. CDR3 loop: CASSLLRVGDQPQHF. The CDR3 DNA reads as TGTGCCAGCAGCTTACTCAGGGTAGGGGATCAGCCCCAGCATTTT. V gene TRBV11-3 combines with J gene TRBJ1-5; the D gene is possibly TRBD1 (5 bases). V lost 2 bases to trimming and J lost 5 bases, with 13 bases between them. The CDR3 totals 15 residues. Germline-derived CDR1 and CDR2 are SGHNT and YENEEA. Looking up the rest from reference TRBV11-3 and TRBJ1-5 gives the full variable domain: EAGVVQSPRYKIIEKKQPVAFWCNPISGHNTLYWYLQNLGQGPELLIRYENEEAVDDSQLPKDRFSAERLKGVDSTLKIQPAELGDSAVYLCASSLLRVGDQPQHFGDGTRLSIL.

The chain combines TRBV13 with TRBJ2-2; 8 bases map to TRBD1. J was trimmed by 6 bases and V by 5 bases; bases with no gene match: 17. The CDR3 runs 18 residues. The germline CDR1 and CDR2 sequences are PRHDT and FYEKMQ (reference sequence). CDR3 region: CASSPAMIQGAGSGELFF. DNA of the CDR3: TGTGCCAGCAGCCCCGCGATGATTCAGGGGGCGGGCTCCGGGGAGCTGTTTTTT.